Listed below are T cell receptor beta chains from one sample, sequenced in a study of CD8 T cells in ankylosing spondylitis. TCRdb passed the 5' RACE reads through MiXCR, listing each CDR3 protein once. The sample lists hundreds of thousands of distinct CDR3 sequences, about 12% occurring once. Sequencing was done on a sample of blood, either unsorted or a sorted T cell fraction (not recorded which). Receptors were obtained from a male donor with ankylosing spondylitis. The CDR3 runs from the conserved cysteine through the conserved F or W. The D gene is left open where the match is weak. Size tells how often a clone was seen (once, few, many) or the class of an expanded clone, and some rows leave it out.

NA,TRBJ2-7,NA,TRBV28,CASSLLQIYEQYF,TGTGCCAGCAGTTTACTACAGATCTACGAGCAGTACTTC
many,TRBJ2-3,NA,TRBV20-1,CSARDPRSTDTQYF,TGCAGTGCTAGAGATCCGAGGAGCACAGATACGCAGTATTTT
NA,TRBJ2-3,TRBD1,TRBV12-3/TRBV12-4,CASSQDRLLGPDTQYF,TGTGCCAGCAGCCAGGACAGGTTACTAGGGCCAGATACGCAGTATTTT
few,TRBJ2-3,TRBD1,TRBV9,CASSVDGTGGFDTQYF,TGTGCCAGCAGCGTAGATGGGACAGGGGGGTTCGATACGCAGTATTTT
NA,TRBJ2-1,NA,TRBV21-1,CASSKATGEPYNEQFF,TGTGCCAGCAGCAAAGCTACAGGGGAACCCTACAATGAGCAGTTCTTC
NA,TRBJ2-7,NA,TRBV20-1,CSAPSRTTTTYEQYF,TGCAGTGCCCCTAGTCGGACTACTACCACCTACGAGCAGTACTTC
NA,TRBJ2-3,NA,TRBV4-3,CASSQDSGRTDTQYF,TGCGCCAGCAGCCAAGACTCTGGACGCACAGATACGCAGTATTTT
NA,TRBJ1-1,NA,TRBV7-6,CASSLVNRNTEAFF,TGTGCCAGCAGCTTAGTAAACAGGAACACTGAAGCTTTCTTT
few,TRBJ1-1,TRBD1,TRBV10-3,CAISSRTGVSTEAFF,TGTGCCATCAGTTCAAGGACAGGGGTTAGCACTGAAGCTTTCTTT
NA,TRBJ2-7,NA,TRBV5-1,CASSPFDRNYEQYF,TGCGCCAGCAGCCCATTTGACAGGAACTACGAGCAGTACTTC
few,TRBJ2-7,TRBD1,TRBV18,CASSPQLRGGLNSYEQYF,TGTGCCAGCTCACCACAGTTACGAGGGGGCCTAAACTCCTACGAGCAGTACTTC
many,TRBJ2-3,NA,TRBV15,CATSTADTQYF,TGTGCCACCAGCACGGCAGATACGCAGTATTTT
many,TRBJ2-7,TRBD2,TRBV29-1,CSGGGSSYEQYF,TGCAGCGGGGGGGGTAGCTCCTACGAGCAGTACTTC
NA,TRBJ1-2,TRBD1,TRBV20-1,CSARKAGGRGYTF,TGCAGTGCTAGAAAAGCAGGGGGCAGGGGCTACACCTTC
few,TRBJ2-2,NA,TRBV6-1,CASSSQLAGELFF,TGTGCCAGCAGCTCGCAACTCGCCGGGGAGCTGTTTTTT
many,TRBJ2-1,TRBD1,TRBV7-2,CASSFGQGFYNEQFF,TGTGCCAGCAGCTTCGGACAGGGGTTCTACAATGAGCAGTTCTTC
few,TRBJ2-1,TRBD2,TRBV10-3,CAISGRASEQFF,TGTGCCATCAGCGGGAGGGCCAGTGAGCAGTTCTTC
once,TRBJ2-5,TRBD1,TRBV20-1,CSAILRGRGETQYF,TGCAGTGCTATCCTAAGGGGGCGCGGGGAGACCCAGTACTTC
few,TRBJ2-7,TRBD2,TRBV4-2,CASSQVSRGSYEQYF,TGTGCCAGCAGCCAAGTTTCGCGGGGGTCCTACGAGCAGTACTTC
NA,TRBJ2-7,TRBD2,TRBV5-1,CASSLYSSGVAYEQYF,TGCGCCAGCAGCTTGTATTCTAGCGGGGTTGCCTACGAGCAGTACTTC
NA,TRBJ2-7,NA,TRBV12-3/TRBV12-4,CASSLVVDSYEQYF,TGTGCCAGCAGTTTAGTTGTTGACTCCTACGAGCAGTACTTC
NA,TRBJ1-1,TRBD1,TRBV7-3,CASSFNRGGNTEAFF,TGTGCCAGCAGCTTTAACAGGGGAGGGAACACTGAAGCTTTCTTT
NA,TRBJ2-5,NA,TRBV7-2,CASSFTLETQYF,TGTGCCAGCAGCTTTACGTTGGAGACCCAGTACTTC
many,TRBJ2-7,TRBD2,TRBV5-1,CASSVERGAWEQYF,TGCGCCAGCAGCGTCGAGCGGGGAGCCTGGGAGCAGTACTTC
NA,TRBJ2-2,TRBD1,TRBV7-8,CASRGDRGDTGELFF,TGTGCCAGCAGGGGGGACAGGGGAGACACCGGGGAGCTGTTTTTT
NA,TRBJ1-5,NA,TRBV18,CASSPGAPPQHF,TGTGCCAGCTCACCGGGGGCTCCGCCCCAGCATTTT
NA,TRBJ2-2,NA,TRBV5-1,CASTAANTGELSF,TGCGCCAGCACGGCGGCGAACACCGGGGAGCTGTCTTTT
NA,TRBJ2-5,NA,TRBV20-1,CSAREGLVGIETQYF,TGCAGTGCTAGAGAGGGGCTGGTGGGGATAGAGACCCAGTACTTC
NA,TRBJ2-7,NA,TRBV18,CASSRGRASLDEQYF,TGTGCCAGCTCACGCGGGCGCGCATCCCTTGACGAGCAGTACTTC
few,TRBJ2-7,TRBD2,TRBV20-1,CSASLAGPYEQYF,TGCAGTGCTAGTCTAGCGGGCCCATACGAGCAGTACTTC
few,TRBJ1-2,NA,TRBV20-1,CSARLWGRGTF,NA
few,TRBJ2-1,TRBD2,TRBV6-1,CASSRFPGLAANEQFF,TGTGCCAGCAGTAGGTTCCCGGGACTAGCAGCCAATGAGCAGTTCTTC
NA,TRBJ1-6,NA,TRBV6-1,CASSEAQGIYNSPLHF,TGTGCCAGCAGTGAAGCTCAAGGGATCTATAATTCACCCCTCCACTTT
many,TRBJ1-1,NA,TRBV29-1,CSVLPASLMNTEAFF,TGCAGCGTCCTCCCAGCCAGCTTGATGAACACTGAAGCTTTCTTT
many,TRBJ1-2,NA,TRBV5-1,CASKISEGYGYTF,TGCGCCAGCAAAATCTCCGAGGGTTATGGCTACACCTTC
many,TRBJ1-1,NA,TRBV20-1,CSGRYTEAFF,TGCAGTGGCCGGTACACTGAAGCTTTCTTT
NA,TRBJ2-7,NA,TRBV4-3,CASSRSTYYEQYF,TGCGCCAGCAGCAGGTCGACCTACTACGAGCAGTACTTC
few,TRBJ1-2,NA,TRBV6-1,CASRATANYGYTF,TGTGCCAGCAGAGCGACAGCTAACTATGGCTACACCTTC
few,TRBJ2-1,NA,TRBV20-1,CSAPSWGADTYNEQFF,TGCAGTGCTCCCAGCTGGGGGGCCGACACTTACAATGAGCAGTTCTTC
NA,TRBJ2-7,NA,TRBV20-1,CSARVSGEQYF,TGCAGTGCTAGAGTATCCGGCGAGCAGTACTTC
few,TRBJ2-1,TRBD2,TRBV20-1,CSARSRTSGSYNEQFF,TGCAGTGCTAGATCCAGGACTAGCGGCTCCTACAATGAGCAGTTCTTC
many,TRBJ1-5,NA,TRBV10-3,CAISDYRNQPQHF,TGTGCCATCAGTGACTATCGCAATCAGCCCCAGCATTTT
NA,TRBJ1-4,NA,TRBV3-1,CASSQVQMANEKLFF,TGTGCCAGCAGCCAAGTACAGATGGCTAATGAAAAACTGTTTTTT
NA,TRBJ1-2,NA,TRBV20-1,CSARKGQGSSEGYTF,TGCAGTGCTAGAAAGGGGCAGGGATCTTCGGAAGGCTACACCTTC
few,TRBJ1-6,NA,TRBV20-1,CSAKRRYNSPLHF,TGCAGTGCCAAGAGGAGGTATAATTCACCCCTCCACTTT
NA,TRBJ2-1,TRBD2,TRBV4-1,CASSQAHLGLAEQFF,TGCGCCAGCAGCCAAGCCCACCTCGGACTAGCCGAGCAGTTCTTC
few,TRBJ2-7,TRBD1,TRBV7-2,CASRPGGTGHEQYF,TGTGCCAGCAGGCCCGGAGGGACAGGGCACGAGCAGTACTTC
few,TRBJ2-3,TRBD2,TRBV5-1,CASSLAASGGADTQYF,TGCGCCAGCAGCTTGGCGGCTAGCGGGGGGGCAGATACGCAGTATTTT
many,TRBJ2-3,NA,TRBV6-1,CASSRPWGADTQYF,TGTGCCAGCAGTCGACCGTGGGGCGCAGATACGCAGTATTTT
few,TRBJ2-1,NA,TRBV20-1,CSETGQNNEQFF,TGCAGTGAAACAGGCCAGAACAATGAGCAGTTCTTC
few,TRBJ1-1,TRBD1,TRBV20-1,CSASSTGALMNTEAFF,TGCAGTGCTAGTTCGACAGGGGCCCTTATGAACACTGAAGCTTTCTTT
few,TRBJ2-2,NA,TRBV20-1,CSARHRTVNTGELFF,TGCAGTGCTCGGCACCGGACAGTGAACACCGGGGAGCTGTTTTTT
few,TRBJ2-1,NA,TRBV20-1,CSASDQRNEQFF,TGCAGTGCTAGCGATCAGAGGAATGAGCAGTTCTTC
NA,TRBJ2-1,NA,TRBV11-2,CASSFRTNYNEQFF,TGTGCCAGCAGCTTCAGGACTAACTACAATGAGCAGTTCTTC
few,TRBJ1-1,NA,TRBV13,CASSSRINAEAFF,TGTGCCAGCAGCTCCAGAATTAACGCTGAAGCTTTCTTT